This is a list of T cell receptor beta chains from one sample in a study of post-analysis software for immune sequencing data. TCRdb used MiXCR to reprocess the PCR reads, holding one entry per CDR3 protein. The sample contains about 560,000 distinct CDR3 sequences, around 40% of which appear only once. The sequenced sample was blood. The source of these receptors is a girl between 10 and 17 years old with multiple sclerosis. CDR3s include the opening cysteine and the closing phenylalanine or tryptophan. The D gene is left open where the match is weak. Part of the rows lack a size; the others show once, few, many or a class for expanded clones.

>NA|NA|TRBV7-9|TRBJ1-1
TGTGCCAGCAGCTTGTTTAGTAGGACGGTGAACACTGAAGCTTTCTTT
CASSLFSRTVNTEAFF
>TRBD1|NA|TRBV6-1|TRBJ1-2
TGTGCCAGCAGTGAGGTGGACAGGAATTATGGCTACACCTTC
CASSEVDRNYGYTF
>TRBD2|NA|TRBV20-1|TRBJ2-7
TGCAGTGCTAGAGACGAAGTGGGACTAGCGGGGGGGATCGCCTACGAGCAGTACTTC
CSARDEVGLAGGIAYEQYF
>NA|NA|TRBV6-6|TRBJ2-3
TGTGCCAGCACCCACTCCCGGGCCGGGCTAAGAGATACGCAGTATTTT
CASTHSRAGLRDTQYF
>NA|few|TRBV24-1|TRBJ2-5
TGTGCCACCAGTGATTTGAGTGGAGGGGGAAGAGGAGAGACCCAGTACTTC
CATSDLSGGGRGETQYF
>TRBD1|NA|TRBV12-3/TRBV12-4|TRBJ2-1
TGTGCCAGCAGTCCTAGGGGGGACAGGGCTTACAATGAGCAGTTCTTC
CASSPRGDRAYNEQFF
>NA|few|TRBV6-1|TRBJ2-1
TGTGCCAGCAATCCCAGGGGGGGGCAATCCTACAATGAGCAGTTCTTC
CASNPRGGQSYNEQFF
>NA|NA|TRBV12-3/TRBV12-4|TRBJ1-5
TGTGCCAGCAGTTTAGATTGGCAGCCCCAGCATTTT
CASSLDWQPQHF
>TRBD2|few|TRBV5-1|TRBJ2-7
TGCGCCAGCAGCTCGGGACTAGCGGGAGGGCCCGAGGGGCTGCAGTACTTC
CASSSGLAGGPEGLQYF
>TRBD1|NA|TRBV12-3/TRBV12-4|TRBJ1-5
TGTGCCAGCAGTTTACCCCCGGCCCGACAGGGGGACCAGCCCCAGCATTTT
CASSLPPARQGDQPQHF
>NA|few|TRBV29-1|TRBJ2-3
TGCAGCCCCTCCCCCAGGAGGACCAGCACAGATACGCAGTATTTT
CSPSPRRTSTDTQYF
>NA|NA|TRBV12-3/TRBV12-4|TRBJ2-1
TGTGCCAGTTGCCCGGACAGTAACAATGAGCAGTTCTTC
CASCPDSNNEQFF
>NA|NA|TRBV4-1|TRBJ2-3
TGCGCCAGCAGCCAAGATCGAAACCGCCCCACAGATACGCAGTATTTT
CASSQDRNRPTDTQYF
>NA|NA|TRBV11-2|TRBJ2-3
TGTGCCAGCAGCTTAGATACCCCTGGGGATACGCAGTATTTT
CASSLDTPGDTQYF
>NA|NA|TRBV15|TRBJ2-5
TGTGCCACCAGCAGAGATGTGGGGGGAGGGACCCAGTACTTC
CATSRDVGGGTQYF
>TRBD2|NA|TRBV4-1|TRBJ2-1
TGCGCCAGCAGCCAAGAGGTAGCGGGAGCAGGTGAGCAGTTCTTC
CASSQEVAGAGEQFF
>TRBD2|NA|TRBV5-1|TRBJ2-5
TGCGCCAGCAGCCATACCGGGACTAGCGTGAAGACCCAGTACTTC
CASSHTGTSVKTQYF
>NA|NA|TRBV3-1|TRBJ2-5
TGTGCCAGCAGCCAAGCCCCGTGGGGGAAATCGCAGTACTTC
CASSQAPWGKSQYF
>TRBD2|few|TRBV12-3/TRBV12-4|TRBJ2-1
TGTGCCAGCAGTGTCGCGGGGACTAGCGGGAGGACAAGAAGTGAGCAGTTCTTC
CASSVAGTSGRTRSEQFF
>NA|few|TRBV12-2|TRBJ1-5
TGTGCAAGTCGCTTAGTAGAACGGATGAGCAATCAGCCCCAGCATTTT
CASRLVERMSNQPQHF
>NA|NA|TRBV20-1|TRBJ2-6
TGCAGTGCTACAGGGTCTGGGGCCAACGTCCTGACTTTC
CSATGSGANVLTF
>NA|NA|TRBV12-3/TRBV12-4|TRBJ2-7
TGTGCCAGCGCCTGGCGGGGGCTTCCCTACGAGCAGTACTTC
CASAWRGLPYEQYF
>NA|NA|TRBV4-1|TRBJ2-1
TGCGCCAGCAGCCAAGAAGGGCTTTACAATGAGCAGTTCTTC
CASSQEGLYNEQFF
>NA|few|TRBV20-1|TRBJ2-3
TGCAGTGCTAGCCCAGCCACTAGAATCGGAGATACGCAGTATTTT
CSASPATRIGDTQYF
>NA|few|TRBV6-6|TRBJ2-5
TGTGCCAGCAGTAAGGATACTAGTGTCAAGCAGTACTTC
CASSKDTSVKQYF
>TRBD2|NA|TRBV12-3/TRBV12-4|TRBJ2-1
TGTGCCAGCAGTTTCCTACTAGCGGGAGTGGTAGATGAGCAGTTCTTC
CASSFLLAGVVDEQFF